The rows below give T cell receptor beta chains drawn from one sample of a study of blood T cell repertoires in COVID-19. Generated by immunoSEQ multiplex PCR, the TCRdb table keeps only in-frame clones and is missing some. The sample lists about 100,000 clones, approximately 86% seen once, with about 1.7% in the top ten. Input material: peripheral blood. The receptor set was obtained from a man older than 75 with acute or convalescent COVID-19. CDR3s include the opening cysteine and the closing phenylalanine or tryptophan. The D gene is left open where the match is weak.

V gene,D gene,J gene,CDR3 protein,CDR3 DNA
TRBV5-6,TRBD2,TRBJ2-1,CASRRGLINEQFF,TGTGCCAGCAGGCGGGGACTAATCAATGAGCAGTTCTTC
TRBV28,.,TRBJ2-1,CASSWGLEYSYNEQFF,TGTGCCAGCAGTTGGGGACTCGAATACTCCTACAATGAGCAGTTCTTC
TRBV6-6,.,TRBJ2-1,CASTPAVKTYNEQFF,TGTGCCAGCACCCCAGCGGTGAAAACTTACAATGAGCAGTTCTTC
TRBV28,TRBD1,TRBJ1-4,CASRSEGALEKLFF,TGTGCCAGCAGGAGCGAGGGGGCGCTTGAAAAACTGTTTTTT
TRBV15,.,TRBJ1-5,CATSREQGNNQPQHF,TGTGCCACCAGCAGGGAACAGGGTAACAATCAGCCCCAGCATTTT
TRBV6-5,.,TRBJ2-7,CASSYTPKRSSYEQYF,TGTGCCAGCAGTTACACCCCTAAGCGGAGCTCCTACGAGCAGTACTTC
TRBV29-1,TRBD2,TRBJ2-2,CSVGSGWLAGGPDTGELFF,TGCAGCGTTGGCTCGGGGTGGCTAGCGGGAGGGCCCGACACCGGGGAGCTGTTTTTT
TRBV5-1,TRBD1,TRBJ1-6,CASSLGQGASNSPLHF,TGCGCCAGCAGCCTAGGACAGGGGGCATCGAATTCACCCCTCCACTTT
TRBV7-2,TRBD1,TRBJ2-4,CASSIQGSKNIQYF,TGTGCCAGCAGCATACAGGGGTCCAAAAACATTCAGTACTTC
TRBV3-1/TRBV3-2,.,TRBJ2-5,CASSQGLRDRQETQYF,TGTGCCAGCAGCCAAGGGTTGAGGGATCGCCAAGAGACCCAGTACTTC